This T cell receptor (beta chain) was sequenced during a study of T cells after yellow fever vaccination. Generation of TCR cDNA used 5'RACE template switching (which added a universal primer site and UMIs). One entry per CDR3 protein results from TCRdb running MiXCR on the 5' RACE reads. The repertoire includes 170,000 or so distinct CDR3 sequences, approximately 9.7% of them detected once, and roughly 33% sits in the top ten. The CDR3 is 15 residues long. The trim removed 5 bases at V and 1 base at J, leaving 6 bases unmatched. Germline loops: CDR1 SEHNR, CDR2 FQNEAQ (reference sequence). The source is a man aged 18 to 29 who received the YFV17D yellow fever vaccine. This chain connects TRBV7-9 to TRBJ2-3, with 7 bases matching TRBD2. Specimen: CD8+ T cells sorted from PBMCs, collected 45 days after the yellow fever booster vaccination. CDR3 sequence reads: CASSPWTRGTDTQYF. CDR3 sequence (DNA): TGTGCCAGCAGCCCGTGGACTAGAGGCACAGATACGCAGTATTTT.